This entry concerns a single T cell receptor beta chain. The antigen is not known. These data originate in a study of T-cell memory formation after mild COVID-19. Study-wide findings and caveats: Contracting CD4+ clones were located mainly in CM and EM, and CD8+ clones in EMRA.

The length of the CDR3 is 17 residues. Germline V gene sequence: CDR1 DFQATT, CDR2 SNEGSKA (reference sequence). Trimming took off 0 bases at V and 0 bases at J, with 17 bases between the two ends. A single record per CDR3 protein comes from TCRdb applying MiXCR to the 5' RACE reads. The data contain approximately 180,000 distinct CDR3 sequences, 16% of them singletons. This TCR was sampled from an adult woman who had mild COVID-19 (a few samples of this study predate the infection). Cell type and time point are not known. The specimen sequenced was PBMCs or a T cell subset sorted from them (not recorded which). The chain couples TRBV20-1 to TRBJ2-5; D not certain. The CDR3 sequence is CSARDDKGSRYQETQYF. The CDR3, as DNA: TGCAGTGCTAGAGATGATAAGGGTAGCCGGTACCAAGAGACCCAGTACTTC.